This T cell receptor (beta chain) was obtained from a study of cytomegalovirus exposure and HLA in healthy donors. Worth noting for this clone: At the DNA level, this CDR3 is encoded by other sequences in the same sample as well.

The CDR3 runs to 14 residues. The ends were cut back, 1 base at V and 2 bases at J, with 6 bases in the middle. The germline gives CDR1 SEHNR, CDR2 FQNEAQ (reference sequence). The PCR ran on 60 Vbeta and 13 Jbeta primers. Profiling relied on immunoSEQ multiplex PCR, and the TCRdb table lists in-frame clones only, not all of them. The sample includes 85,000 to 100,000 clones, around 81% of them seen just once. This TCR was sampled from a female donor in good health and CMV-seropositive. The specimen sequenced was PBMCs. The chain employs TRBV7-9 and TRBJ1-5, with a tentative D call TRBD1 (6 bases). In DNA, the CDR3 is TGTGCCAGCAGCTTAGACAGGGGCAATCAGCCCCAGCATTTT. It yields the protein CASSLDRGNQPQHF.